Listed below are T cell receptor beta chains from one sample, sequenced in a study of response to subunit inactivated influenza vaccine. TCRdb passed the RT-PCR reads through MiXCR, listing each CDR3 protein once. The table records under 500,000 distinct CDR3 sequences, approximately 11% of them present only once. Material: PBMCs from blood, obtained around seven weeks after vaccination. Receptors originate from a man aged 50-59 years who received an inactivated influenza vaccine. CDR3s include the opening cysteine and the closing phenylalanine or tryptophan. A D gene is named only where the DNA matches it firmly. A clone size is listed for some rows: how often the clone was seen (once, few, many), or a class if it is expanded.

cdr3_aa cdr3_nt j_call v_call d_call clone_size
CASSTTKTQYF TGTGCCAGTAGTACAACGAAGACCCAGTACTTC TRBJ2-5 TRBV19 - -
CASSLALGRPYEQYF TGTGCCAGCAGTTTAGCGCTGGGGAGGCCCTACGAGCAGTACTTC TRBJ2-7 TRBV12-3/TRBV12-4 - few
CASSLPPPTASGGWETQYF TGTGCCAGCAGCTTACCCCCCCCCACGGCTAGCGGGGGATGGGAGACCCAGTACTTC TRBJ2-5 TRBV11-2 TRBD2 few
CASSSVGNEQFF TGTGCCAGCAGCTCTGTAGGTAATGAGCAGTTCTTC TRBJ2-1 TRBV5-5 - many
CASSPRGQGDNQPQHF TGTGCCAGCAGCCCAAGGGGACAGGGGGACAATCAGCCCCAGCATTTT TRBJ1-5 TRBV7-2 TRBD1 few
CASSLDGTSSEQFF TGTGCCAGCAGCTTAGATGGGACTAGCAGTGAGCAGTTCTTC TRBJ2-1 TRBV7-9 TRBD2 -
CASSRTERSADTQYF TGTGCCAGCAGCAGGACAGAACGATCGGCAGATACGCAGTATTTT TRBJ2-3 TRBV6-1 - few
CASSSTSGSWDEQFF TGCGCCAGCAGTTCCACTAGCGGGAGTTGGGATGAGCAGTTCTTC TRBJ2-1 TRBV5-1 TRBD2 many
CASSLRAGGQYF TGTGCCAGCAGTTTAAGGGCAGGGGGTCAGTACTTC TRBJ2-7 TRBV28 TRBD1 -
CASSSIGGSRASYNSPLHF TGTGCCAGCAGTTCAATAGGCGGCAGCAGGGCGTCCTATAATTCACCCCTCCACTTT TRBJ1-6 TRBV25-1 - -
CASSRGLAVTYNEQFF TGTGCCAGCAGCCGCGGACTAGCGGTTACCTACAATGAGCAGTTCTTC TRBJ2-1 TRBV14 TRBD2 few
CASSEAYEQYF TGTGCCAGCAGCGAAGCCTACGAGCAGTACTTC TRBJ2-7 TRBV7-2 - many
CASSLAVSGLGGELFF TGCGCCAGCAGCTTGGCCGTTTCGGGATTGGGCGGGGAGCTGTTTTTT TRBJ2-2 TRBV5-1 - few
CASSIEGGMNTEAFF TGTGCCAGTAGTATTGAAGGGGGCATGAACACTGAAGCTTTCTTT TRBJ1-1 TRBV19 TRBD1 -
CASMVRQEAYEQFF TGTGCCAGCATGGTCAGACAGGAAGCTTATGAGCAGTTCTTC TRBJ2-1 TRBV6-2/TRBV6-3 - many
CASSQNPGPTDTQYF TGTGCCAGCAGCCAAAACCCCGGGCCCACAGATACGCAGTATTTT TRBJ2-3 TRBV3-1 - few
CASSLEWGQGGYEQYF TGTGCCAGCAGCCTCGAGTGGGGACAGGGCGGCTACGAGCAGTACTTC TRBJ2-7 TRBV5-6 TRBD1 many
CASSLDVGTGELFF TGCGCCAGCAGCTTGGACGTGGGGACCGGGGAGCTGTTTTTT TRBJ2-2 TRBV5-1 - few
CASSHFGQGARVEQYF TGTGCCAGCAGCCACTTCGGACAGGGGGCGCGGGTCGAGCAGTACTTC TRBJ2-7 TRBV5-6 TRBD1 -
CASSHPLWREVYEQYF TGCGCCAGCAGCCACCCGCTGTGGCGGGAGGTCTACGAGCAGTACTTC TRBJ2-7 TRBV4-3 TRBD2 -
CASSQSTGTYEQYF TGCGCCAGCAGCCAAAGTACAGGGACCTACGAGCAGTACTTC TRBJ2-7 TRBV4-3 - many
CASSPGQGRGSTEAFF TGTGCCAGCAGCCCCGGACAGGGTAGGGGTAGCACTGAAGCTTTCTTT TRBJ1-1 TRBV6-1 TRBD1 many
CASSLQVANTGELFF TGTGCCAGCAGCCTACAGGTCGCGAACACCGGGGAGCTGTTTTTT TRBJ2-2 TRBV7-8 - few
CASSLTVGSYEQYF TGTGCCAGCAGTTTGACAGTTGGCTCCTACGAGCAGTACTTC TRBJ2-7 TRBV27 - few
CAGGRRIFHNEQFF TGTGCCGGGGGTCGGAGGATCTTCCACAATGAGCAGTTCTTC TRBJ2-1 TRBV6-1 - many
CASSSSTGELFF TGTGCCAGCAGTTCTTCCACCGGGGAGCTGTTTTTT TRBJ2-2 TRBV6-5 - many
CASSRRYTHAGSSYEQYF TGTGCCAGCAGCCGCCGGTACACCCACGCGGGGAGCTCCTACGAGCAGTACTTC TRBJ2-7 TRBV28 - -
CSVEDREGGREKLFF TGCAGCGTTGAAGATCGGGAGGGCGGTCGGGAAAAACTGTTTTTT TRBJ1-4 TRBV29-1 - -
CASSPPARGAEDTQYF TGTGCCAGCAGCCCCCCCGCCCGGGGGGCAGAAGATACGCAGTATTTT TRBJ2-3 TRBV14 - once